Listed below are T cell receptor beta chains from one sample, sequenced in a study of T cell changes during pregnancy in multiple sclerosis. Sequencing was performed with immunoSEQ multiplex PCR; in TCRdb, only in-frame clones are kept and a portion is missing. The sample lists more than 85,000 clones; around 95% were seen once. This specimen consisted of peripheral blood, obtained in the third trimester of pregnancy. These receptors came from a female donor in good health, enrolled as a control in a pregnancy study. CDR3s include the opening cysteine and the closing phenylalanine or tryptophan. A D gene is named only where the DNA matches it firmly.

cdr3_length: 16; v_call: TRBV28; d_call: -; cdr3_aa: CASSLWAGTPSNEQFF
cdr3_length: 17; v_call: TRBV5-1; d_call: TRBD2; cdr3_aa: CASSLGPPGTSENEQFF
cdr3_length: 14; v_call: TRBV5-4; d_call: -; cdr3_aa: CASSPGEANYGYTF
cdr3_length: 16; v_call: TRBV18; d_call: TRBD2; cdr3_aa: CASSGLSGSPHDEQFF
cdr3_length: 16; v_call: TRBV9; d_call: -; cdr3_aa: CASSLLDRPSGNTIYF
cdr3_length: 13; v_call: TRBV28; d_call: -; cdr3_aa: CASSPGLSYGYTF
cdr3_length: 16; v_call: TRBV5-1; d_call: TRBD2; cdr3_aa: CASSSRTSGDTNEQFF
cdr3_length: 16; v_call: TRBV11-2; d_call: -; cdr3_aa: CASRPLRGSKGNEQFF
cdr3_length: 12; v_call: TRBV28; d_call: -; cdr3_aa: CASSLAGYEQYF
cdr3_length: 13; v_call: TRBV18; d_call: -; cdr3_aa: CASSDSMNTEAFF
cdr3_length: 18; v_call: TRBV5-1; d_call: TRBD2; cdr3_aa: CASSPGLAGGLAKNIQYF
cdr3_length: 13; v_call: TRBV7-2; d_call: -; cdr3_aa: CASSVTVAGELFF
cdr3_length: 14; v_call: TRBV28; d_call: -; cdr3_aa: CASRLNGNSYEQYF
cdr3_length: 14; v_call: TRBV7-7; d_call: -; cdr3_aa: CASSPRFGQETQYF
cdr3_length: 15; v_call: TRBV29-1; d_call: TRBD2; cdr3_aa: CSVEIAGGLRETQYF
cdr3_length: 18; v_call: TRBV4-1; d_call: TRBD2; cdr3_aa: CASAYTRVGRESTDTQYF
cdr3_length: 14; v_call: TRBV7-2; d_call: TRBD2; cdr3_aa: CASSPSGKDGEQYF
cdr3_length: 16; v_call: TRBV5-4; d_call: TRBD1; cdr3_aa: CASSLGPGGSNYGYTF
cdr3_length: 15; v_call: TRBV5-4; d_call: -; cdr3_aa: CASSLVGGATDTQYF
cdr3_length: 15; v_call: TRBV4-1; d_call: TRBD2; cdr3_aa: CASSPGVAGNSEQFF
cdr3_length: 12; v_call: TRBV19; d_call: -; cdr3_aa: CASTDKNYEQYF
cdr3_length: 15; v_call: TRBV19; d_call: -; cdr3_aa: CASSMGVGENTEAFF
cdr3_length: 13; v_call: TRBV28; d_call: TRBD1; cdr3_aa: CASSTGGLDEQYF
cdr3_length: 13; v_call: TRBV18; d_call: -; cdr3_aa: CASSPRLPYEQYF
cdr3_length: 14; v_call: TRBV2; d_call: -; cdr3_aa: CASSKNGGNYGYTF
cdr3_length: 14; v_call: TRBV6-1; d_call: -; cdr3_aa: CASRTGNGNEKLFF
cdr3_length: 15; v_call: TRBV18; d_call: -; cdr3_aa: CASSPRSSGDYGYTF
cdr3_length: 15; v_call: TRBV5-1; d_call: TRBD1; cdr3_aa: CASSPETGMNTEAFF
cdr3_length: 13; v_call: TRBV27; d_call: -; cdr3_aa: CASSKTVTGELFF
cdr3_length: 16; v_call: TRBV15; d_call: TRBD2; cdr3_aa: CATSRAPSGTTDTQYF
cdr3_length: 16; v_call: TRBV11-3; d_call: TRBD1; cdr3_aa: CASSSRDRGNTGELFF
cdr3_length: 15; v_call: TRBV27; d_call: -; cdr3_aa: CASSLGARVGWEQYF
cdr3_length: 16; v_call: TRBV19; d_call: TRBD2; cdr3_aa: CASSIAGGRASYEQYF
cdr3_length: 17; v_call: TRBV5-6; d_call: -; cdr3_aa: CASSRSWRRGVNQPQHF
cdr3_length: 16; v_call: TRBV7-9; d_call: TRBD1; cdr3_aa: CASSLAGTGRYNEQFF
cdr3_length: 12; v_call: TRBV5-6; d_call: -; cdr3_aa: CASSSQANIQYF
cdr3_length: 15; v_call: TRBV2; d_call: TRBD2; cdr3_aa: CASSRTSGGYNEQFF
cdr3_length: 14; v_call: TRBV18; d_call: -; cdr3_aa: CASSPTVGGNGYTF
cdr3_length: 13; v_call: TRBV7-8; d_call: -; cdr3_aa: CASSHNRRDIQYF
cdr3_length: 17; v_call: TRBV11-2; d_call: -; cdr3_aa: CASSLAGTAPTQYEQYF